These 32 T cell receptor beta chains were sequenced from one sample in a study of CD8 T cells in Susac syndrome. RNA was extracted with the RNeasy kit, and a quantity of about 0.45 to 1 ug was reverse transcribed using random hexamers. TCRdb redid the calling of the immunoSEQ multiplex PCR reads with MiXCR, one entry per CDR3 protein. The profile shows 100,000 to 150,000 distinct CDR3 sequences, roughly 80% of them singletons. Sequenced sample: CD8+ T cells from PBMCs. All receptors derive from a human donor with multiple sclerosis.

This clonotype was counted a single time. In DNA, the CDR3 is TGCAGTGCTTGGATGCGGGAGACAGATACGCAGTATTTT. It specifies CSAWMRETDTQYF. The chain recombines TRBV20-1 with TRBJ2-3; the match to TRBD2 covers 7 bases. The CDR3 length is 13 residues. CDR1 is DFQATT and CDR2 is SNEGSKA in the germline V gene (reference sequence). V trimming: 5 bases; J trimming: 3 bases; junction bases outside the gene matches: 5.

V and J are TRBV9 and TRBJ2-3, with 7 positions matching TRBD1. The CDR3 is 16 residues long. V gave up 7 bases and J gave up 7 bases; unmatched junction bases: 18. Germline V CDR1 and CDR2: SGDLS, YYNGEE. CDR3 sequence (DNA): TGTGCCAGCGGCAGCCTAAGGACAGGTCAGGTGAATACGCAGTATTTT. Translating gives CASGSLRTGQVNTQYF.

CDR3 sequence reads: CASSDRDSLYEQYV. The CDR3, as DNA: TGTGCCAGCAGTGACCGGGACAGCCTCTACGAGCAGTACGTC. The rearrangement links TRBV6-1 to TRBJ2-7; 7 nucleotides align to TRBD1. Germline V gives CDR1 MNHNS, CDR2 SASEGT. V lost 3 bases, J lost 3 bases, and 5 bases stayed unmatched. The CDR3 extends over 14 amino acids.

This sequence joins TRBV5-6 and TRBJ2-2, with D unclear. With 2 bases removed from V and 7 bases from J, the gap between germline ends came to 3 bases. Germline loops: CDR1 SGHDT, CDR2 YYEEEE. The CDR3 is made up of 11 amino acids. The DNA of the CDR3 is TGTGCCAGCAGCTTCGGCGGGGAGCTGTTTTTT. As protein: CASSFGGELFF. Full variable domain (remainder filled in from reference TRBV5-6 and TRBJ2-2): DAGVTQSPTHLIKTRGQQVTLRCSPKSGHDTVSWYQQALGQGPQFIFQYYEEEERQRGNFPDRFSGHQFPNYSSELNVNALLLGDSALYLCASSFGGELFFGEGSRLTVL.

The chain uses TRBV12-3 or TRBV12-4 and TRBJ2-4; D gene uncertain. The CDR3 covers 13 residues. Trimming took 8 bases from V and 8 from J, leaving 16 bases between them. DNA for the CDR3: TGTGCCAGCGGCCATTCTGGCCGAGACATTCAGTACTTC. The encoded protein is CASGHSGRDIQYF.

The chain couples TRBV6-6 to TRBJ2-5; the match to TRBD2 covers 7 bases. The germline gives CDR1 MNHNY, CDR2 SVGAGI (reference sequence). The J segment lost 7 bases and the V segment lost 6 bases, leaving 11 bases of the junction unmatched. The CDR3 is 14 amino acids. In DNA form, the CDR3 reads TGTGCCAGCAGACCCGGGACTATCTCTCCGACCCAGTACTTC. Its protein is CASRPGTISPTQYF.

This clonotype has just a few counts. The chain couples TRBV6-1 to TRBJ2-1, with TRBD2 identical over 8 bases. V gave up 10 bases and J gave up 5 bases; unmatched junction bases: 7. The CDR3 sequence is 13 residues long. Germline loops: CDR1 MNHNS, CDR2 SASEGT. Written as DNA, the CDR3 is TGTGCCATTCGCGGGGGGAGGGACAATGAGCAGTTCTTC. It translates to CAIRGGRDNEQFF.

This chain connects TRBV7-9 to TRBJ2-2, with a tentative D call TRBD1 (5 bases). Looked up from germline, CDR1 is SEHNR and CDR2 is FQNEAQ (reference sequence). V was trimmed by 0 bases and J by 6 bases, leaving 11 bases between them. The CDR3 has 15 residues. The CDR3 DNA is TGTGCCAGCAGCTTAGCGGCAGGGTCTTCCGGGGAGCTGTTTTTT. Its translation: CASSLAAGSSGELFF.

This sequence joins TRBV19 and TRBJ1-2; D may be TRBD1 (6 bases). V was clipped by 6 bases and J by 1 base, with 9 bases between them. The CDR3 loop spans 13 amino acids. Germline-derived CDR1 and CDR2 are LNHDA and SQIVND (reference sequence). The CDR3 region has the DNA TGTGCCAGTAGGGACAGCCTTAACTATGGCTACACCTTC. This codes for CASRDSLNYGYTF.

V usage is TRBV6-1 and J usage is TRBJ2-3; no reliable D call. Germline V CDR1 and CDR2: MNHNS, SASEGT. This CDR3 has 14 residues. V lost 1 base, J lost 2 bases, and 7 bases lay in between. In DNA form, the CDR3 reads TGTGCCAGCAGTGAAGGTCACTCCACAGATACGCAGTATTTT. Translation: CASSEGHSTDTQYF.

This sequence joins TRBV12-3 or TRBV12-4 and TRBJ2-3, with D possibly TRBD2 on 6 matching bases. The CDR3 loop spans 18 amino acids. The V end was cut by 2 bases, the J end by 2 bases, with 20 bases between. CDR3 residues: CASSLMTSSASATDTQYF. CDR3 nucleotides: TGTGCCAGCAGTTTAATGACCTCTAGCGCTTCAGCCACAGATACGCAGTATTTT.

V gene TRBV19 combines with J gene TRBJ1-5; D is possibly TRBD1 (5 bases). Trimming stripped 7 bases from V and 1 base from J, with 8 bases between. The CDR3 runs 13 residues. Germline V gives CDR1 LNHDA, CDR2 SQIVND (reference sequence). The DNA of the CDR3 is TGTGCCAGTACAGGGTCCAGCAATCAGCCCCAGCATTTT. It is translated as CASTGSSNQPQHF.

This clonotype has just a few counts. The genes are TRBV27 and TRBJ2-1; D uncertain. This CDR3 is 12 amino acids long. V lost 4 bases to trimming and J lost 4 bases, with 5 bases between them. Germline loops: CDR1 MNHEY, CDR2 SMNVEV (reference sequence). CDR3 sequence (DNA): TGTGCCAGCAGTTCAGTTTACAATGAGCAGTTCTTC. Its translation is CASSSVYNEQFF.

The CDR3 DNA is TGTGCCAGCAGCTTAGGAGGGCCGAGCCTTTATGGAGAGCAGTACTTC. It encodes CASSLGGPSLYGEQYF. This chain uses TRBV11-2 with TRBJ2-7; D is perhaps TRBD2 (5 bases). The V gene's germline CDR1 is SGHAT and CDR2 FQNNGV. The germline V and J ends were trimmed by 1 base and 7 bases, with 20 bases remaining between them. The CDR3 loop spans 16 amino acids.

Remarks on this clonotype: The CDR3 carries no conserved terminal phenylalanine or tryptophan, so it likely arises from a read error. This rearrangement joins TRBV28 to TRBJ2-1; 7 nucleotides align to TRBD2. CDR1 is MDHEN and CDR2 is SYDVKM in the germline V gene. The V gene end was trimmed by 6 bases and the J gene end by 4 bases; junction bases not matched to a gene: 0. The CDR3 consists of 12 residues. The chain's CDR3 is CASRGGYNEQFL. CDR3 nucleotides: TGTGCCAGCAGGGGGGGGTACAATGAGCAGTTCCTC.

This rearrangement joins TRBV29-1 to TRBJ2-5; D is perhaps TRBD2 (6 bases). V was pared by 3 bases and J by 1 base, with 12 bases between. This CDR3 comprises 14 residues. CDR1 and CDR2 from the germline V gene are SQVTM and ANQGSEA. The CDR3 loop reads CSVDLREAQETQYF. CDR3 nucleotide sequence: TGCAGCGTTGACCTCAGGGAGGCCCAAGAGACCCAGTACTTC.

The chain has TRBV3-1 and TRBJ2-5; 7 bases fit TRBD1. Trimming removed 8 bases from V and 7 bases from J; junction bases left unmatched: 19. Germline lookup yields CDR1 LGHDT and CDR2 YNNKEL (reference sequence). This CDR3 is 16 amino acids long. In DNA form, the CDR3 reads TGTGCCAGCTCCCATGTCCGGGACAGCGGTAGGCGGACCCAGTACTTC. Translation: CASSHVRDSGRRTQYF.

The chain recombines TRBV11-2 with TRBJ1-2; no reliable D call. There are 12 residues in the CDR3. Deletions cut 1 base from V and 7 bases from J, with 7 bases between. Germline V CDR1 and CDR2: SGHAT, FQNNGV. In DNA form, the CDR3 reads TGTGCCAGCAGCTTAGGGGGTCTTGGCTACACCTTC. This encodes CASSLGGLGYTF.

V is TRBV30 and J is TRBJ2-7; TRBD2 matches 13 bases. The CDR3 runs 15 residues. Trimming cost V 3 bases and J 0 bases; bases outside gene matches: 2. Germline CDR1 is GTSNPN and CDR2 is SVGIG (reference sequence). As DNA, the CDR3 is TGTGCCTGGAGGGGACTAGCGGGGCCCTCCTACGAGCAGTACTTC. This sequence encodes CAWRGLAGPSYEQYF.

This clonotype was counted between two and nine times. This chain links TRBV27 with TRBJ2-1, with 7 bases identical to TRBD2. The V gene end was trimmed by 5 bases and the J gene end by 6 bases; junction bases not matched to a gene: 16. The CDR3 spans 17 residues. The germline gives CDR1 MNHEY, CDR2 SMNVEV (reference sequence). CDR3 bases: TGTGCCAGCAGTAGTTTAGGGGTCTACACGGGGGGCAATGAGCAGTTCTTC. Residues: CASSSLGVYTGGNEQFF.

This clonotype was counted a single time. V usage is TRBV5-4 and J usage is TRBJ1-5; no firm D call. The CDR3 extends over 15 amino acids. CDR1 and CDR2 (germline): SGHNT, YYREEE (reference sequence). V shed 1 base and J shed 6 bases, with 14 bases lying between them. CDR3 amino acids: CASSLLPGSGQPQHF. As DNA, the CDR3 is TGTGCCAGCAGCTTGTTGCCGGGATCAGGTCAGCCCCAGCATTTT. Complete variable domain (other parts from reference TRBV5-4 and TRBJ1-5): ETGVTQSPTHLIKTRGQQVTLRCSSQSGHNTVSWYQQALGQGPQFIFQYYREEENGRGNFPPRFSGLQFPNYSSELNVNALELDDSALYLCASSLLPGSGQPQHFGDGTRLSIL.

The chain employs TRBV6-1 and TRBJ2-1; the D is unclear. The V end was cut by 6 bases, the J end by 1 base, with 13 bases between. The germline gives CDR1 MNHNS, CDR2 SASEGT. CDR3 size: 15 residues. CDR3: CASSRDITSYNEQFF. CDR3 coding DNA: TGTGCCAGCAGCCGCGACATAACTTCCTACAATGAGCAGTTCTTC.

This chain joins TRBV4-1 and TRBJ2-2, with D uncertain. This CDR3 region has 14 residues. Trimming pared 1 base from V and 0 bases from J, leaving 3 bases between. Per the germline V gene, CDR1 is MGHRA and CDR2 is YSYEKL. The CDR3 bases are TGCGCCAGCAGCCAAGGCCCGAACACCGGGGAGCTGTTTTTT. Translated: CASSQGPNTGELFF.

The V call is TRBV7-2, the J call TRBJ2-5; tentative D call: TRBD1 (5 bases). Germline lookup yields CDR1 SGHTA and CDR2 FQGNSA. This CDR3 has 17 amino acids. Trimming removed 5 bases from V and 0 bases from J, with 19 bases in between. CDR3: CASSPGADRRYQETQYF. The CDR3 DNA is TGTGCCAGCAGCCCGGGCGCCGACAGACGATACCAAGAGACCCAGTACTTC.

The chain has TRBV28 and TRBJ1-5; D not certain. V was clipped by 6 bases and J by 0 bases, with 12 bases between them. The CDR3 spans 15 residues. Germline CDR1 is MDHEN and CDR2 is SYDVKM. CDR3 in DNA: TGTGCCAGCAGCTGGACGGGGAATAGCAATCAGCCCCAGCATTTT. Translated, it gives CASSWTGNSNQPQHF.

The J gene is TRBJ1-1, the V gene TRBV27; D is possibly TRBD1 (6 bases). V was pared by 1 base and J by 8 bases, with 8 bases between. Germline V gives CDR1 MNHEY, CDR2 SMNVEV (reference sequence). The CDR3 loop spans 12 amino acids. CDR3 sequence (DNA): TGTGCCAGCAGTTTATTTGGACAGGAAGCTTTCTTT. Translating gives CASSLFGQEAFF.

The chain combines TRBV5-4 with TRBJ2-7; D tentatively reads TRBD1 or TRBD2 (5 bases each). CDR3 size: 14 residues. V gave up 4 bases and J gave up 0 bases, with 11 bases separating them. CDR1 and CDR2 (germline): SGHNT, YYREEE (reference sequence). Written as DNA, the CDR3 is TGTGCCAGCAGCCGGGACGTGAACTCCTACGAGCAGTACTTC. As protein: CASSRDVNSYEQYF.

This clonotype has a handful of counts. This chain uses TRBV5-4 with TRBJ1-1; D is perhaps TRBD1 (5 bases). Between the trimmed V and J ends, which lost 3 bases and 3 bases, there was a span of 9 bases. Germline lookup yields CDR1 SGHNT and CDR2 YYREEE (reference sequence). This CDR3 comprises 13 residues. CDR3 bases: TGTGCCAGCAGCTGGGGACTTTACACTGAAGCTTTCTTT. Translation: CASSWGLYTEAFF.

This clonotype was seen only a few times. CDR3: CASSVGARQAETQYF. The CDR3 nucleotides are TGTGCCAGCAGTGTCGGGGCCCGCCAAGCAGAGACCCAGTACTTC. The V and J genes are TRBV11-1 and TRBJ2-5; D might be TRBD1 or TRBD2, each matching 5 bases. V lost 6 bases to trimming and J lost 4 bases, with 18 bases between them. The CDR3 totals 15 residues. Germline V CDR1 and CDR2: SGHAT, FQDESV (reference sequence).

The chain recombines TRBV7-9 with TRBJ2-7; TRBD1 aligns across 7 bases. This CDR3 comprises 14 residues. With V trimmed by 6 bases and J by 7 bases, 12 bases remained unmatched. CDR1 and CDR2 (germline): SEHNR, FQNEAQ (reference sequence). CDR3 loop: CASRPGQYLGEQYF. CDR3 in DNA: TGTGCCAGCAGACCGGGACAGTATCTTGGGGAGCAGTACTTC.

This chain joins TRBV6-2 or TRBV6-3 and TRBJ2-7; a weak D match, TRBD1 (6 bases). The CDR3 extends over 15 amino acids. Trimming removed 2 bases from V and 4 bases from J, with 15 bases in between. Germline CDR1 is MNHEY and CDR2 is SVGEGT. CDR3 protein: CASSYGGQTLYEQYV. The CDR3 bases are TGTGCCAGCAGTTACGGGGGACAAACCCTTTACGAGCAGTACGTC.

V usage is TRBV7-9 and J usage is TRBJ1-5, with 8 bases identical to TRBD1. V gave up 5 bases and J gave up 2 bases; unmatched junction bases: 5. The length of the CDR3 is 15 residues. Per germline, CDR1 SEHNR and CDR2 FQNEAQ (reference sequence). The CDR3 DNA sequence: TGTGCCAGCAGCCCCGACAGGGGCGGCAATCAGCCCCAGCATTTT. It yields the protein CASSPDRGGNQPQHF.